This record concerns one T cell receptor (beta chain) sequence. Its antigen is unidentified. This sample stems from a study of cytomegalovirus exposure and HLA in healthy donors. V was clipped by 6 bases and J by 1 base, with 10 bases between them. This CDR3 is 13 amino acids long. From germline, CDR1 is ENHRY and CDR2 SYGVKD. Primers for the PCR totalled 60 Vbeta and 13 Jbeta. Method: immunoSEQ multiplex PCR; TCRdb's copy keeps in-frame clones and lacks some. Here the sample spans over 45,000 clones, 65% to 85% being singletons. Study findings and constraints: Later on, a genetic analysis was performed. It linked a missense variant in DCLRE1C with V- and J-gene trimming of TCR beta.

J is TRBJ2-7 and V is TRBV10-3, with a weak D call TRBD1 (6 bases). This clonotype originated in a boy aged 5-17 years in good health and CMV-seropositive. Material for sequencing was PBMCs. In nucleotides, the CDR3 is TGTGCCATCAGCCAAGGGGGATCCTACGAGCAGTACTTC. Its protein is CAISQGGSYEQYF.